The entry that follows covers one T cell receptor beta chain sequence. Its specificity is unknown. CD8+CD4-CCR7+CD45RA+ sorting gave the naive CD8 T cells. TCRdb re-derived calls from the PCR reads in MiXCR, one entry per CDR3 protein. The table shows about 320,000 distinct CDR3 sequences, with over 20% occurring only once. The CDR3 loop spans 15 amino acids. The germline V and J ends were trimmed by 3 bases and 0 bases, with 9 bases remaining between them. The germline gives CDR1 LNHDA, CDR2 SQIVND (reference sequence). This entry comes from a study of molecular identifiers for immune sequencing clone quantification. Findings of the study overall: Clones that had above 20 RNA copies took up over 99% of effector molecules but under 1% in naive cells.

This TCR came from a human donor in good health. Some libraries in this study had Jurkat cell RNA spiked in. Sequenced: naive CD8+ T cells from blood, with Jurkat cell RNA spiked in. Subset defined: FACS-sorted CD8+CD4-CCR7+CD45RA+ naive T cells. The V and J genes are TRBV19 and TRBJ1-5; tentatively, D is TRBD1 (6 bases). CDR3 nucleotides: TGTGCCAGTAGTATGTGGGGGGCTAGCAATCAGCCCCAGCATTTT. Translating gives CASSMWGASNQPQHF. The full variable domain, rest sourced from reference TRBV19 and TRBJ1-5, is DGGITQSPKYLFRKEGQNVTLSCEQNLNHDAMYWYRQDPGQGLRLIYYSQIVNDFQKGDIAEGYSVSREKKESFPLTVTSAQKNPTAFYLCASSMWGASNQPQHFGDGTRLSIL.